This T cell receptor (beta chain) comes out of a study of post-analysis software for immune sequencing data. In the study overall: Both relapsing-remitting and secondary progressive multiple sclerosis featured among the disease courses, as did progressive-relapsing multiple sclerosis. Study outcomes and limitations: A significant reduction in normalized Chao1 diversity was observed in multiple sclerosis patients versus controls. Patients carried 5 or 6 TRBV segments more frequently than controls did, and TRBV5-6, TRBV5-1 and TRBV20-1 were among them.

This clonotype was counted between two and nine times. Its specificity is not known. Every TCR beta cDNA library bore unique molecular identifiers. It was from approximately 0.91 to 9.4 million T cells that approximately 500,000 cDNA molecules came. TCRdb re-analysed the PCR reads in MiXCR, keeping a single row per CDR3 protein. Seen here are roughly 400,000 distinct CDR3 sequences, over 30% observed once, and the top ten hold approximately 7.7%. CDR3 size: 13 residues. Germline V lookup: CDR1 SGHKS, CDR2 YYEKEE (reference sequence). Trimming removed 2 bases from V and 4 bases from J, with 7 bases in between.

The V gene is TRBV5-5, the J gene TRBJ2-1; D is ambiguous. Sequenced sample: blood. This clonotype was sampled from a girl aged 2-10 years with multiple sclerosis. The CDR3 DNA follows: TGTGCCAGCAGCTTCCCCTCATACAATGAGCAGTTCTTC. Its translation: CASSFPSYNEQFF.